A single sample gave rise to the 20 T cell receptor beta chains below, sequenced in a study of OX40 agonist ivuxolimab in advanced cancers. This table comes from immunoSEQ multiplex PCR, and its TCRdb copy is limited to in-frame clones, with some not included. Among tens of thousands of clones listed, about 88% were seen once. Specimen: CD4+ or CD8+ T cells sorted from blood, collected in a trial of the OX40 agonist ivuxolimab. These receptors were taken from an adult with an advanced solid tumor such as melanoma, head and neck, liver or kidney cancer.

The rearrangement joins TRBV9 to TRBJ1-3; D gene uncertain. Per germline, CDR1 SGDLS and CDR2 YYNGEE. Trimming cost V 4 bases and J 2 bases, with 16 bases left between them. The CDR3 spans 16 residues. The CDR3 loop reads CASSPGVHPAGNTIYF. CDR3 nucleotides: TGTGCCAGCAGCCCCGGGGTCCACCCCGCTGGAAACACCATATATTTT.

The J gene is TRBJ1-2, the V gene TRBV15; TRBD1 matches 10 bases. Germline V lookup: CDR1 LNHNV, CDR2 YYDKDF (reference sequence). This CDR3 region has 15 residues. After removal of 8 bases from V and 4 bases from J, the junction contained 10 bases not matched to a gene. The CDR3 DNA is TGTGCCACCGGAGGGACAGGGGCAACATTCTATGGCTACACCTTC. Translating gives CATGGTGATFYGYTF. The variable domain in full, with the rest retrieved from reference TRBV15 and TRBJ1-2, is DAMVIQNPRYQVTQFGKPVTLSCSQTLNHNVMYWYQQKSSQAPKLLFHYYDKDFNNEADTPDNFQSRRPNTSFCFLDIRSPGLGDTAMYLCATGGTGATFYGYTFGSGTRLTVV.

The genes are TRBV6-1 and TRBJ2-2; D might be TRBD2 (7 bases). Germline values: CDR1 MNHNS, CDR2 SASEGT. V was pared by 0 bases and J by 1 base, with 21 bases between. The CDR3 extends over 20 amino acids. CDR3 amino acids: CASSEAAGDIFKLNTGELFF. CDR3 bases: TGTGCCAGCAGTGAAGCGGCGGGGGACATTTTTAAACTGAACACCGGGGAGCTGTTTTTT.

This sequence joins TRBV28 and TRBJ2-5; possibly TRBD1 or TRBD2 for D (6 bases each). Germline CDR1 MDHEN, CDR2 SYDVKM. The CDR3 spans 16 residues. Between the trimmed V and J ends, which lost 2 bases and 4 bases, there was a span of 17 bases. The CDR3: CASSLGGWGARETQYF. CDR3 sequence (DNA): TGTGCCAGCAGTTTAGGTGGTTGGGGGGCGAGAGAGACCCAGTACTTC.

V gene TRBV29-1 combines with J gene TRBJ2-7; TRBD2 might be the D (6 bases). CDR3 size: 12 residues. The germline V gene has CDR1 SQVTM and CDR2 ANQGSEA. CDR3 sequence: CSAVEGAYEQYF. The CDR3, as DNA: TGCAGTGCTGTGGAGGGTGCGTACGAGCAGTACTTC.

The chain uses TRBV9 and TRBJ1-5, with D maybe TRBD1 (6 bases). V was pared by 7 bases and J by 6 bases, with 14 bases between. There are 13 residues in the CDR3. Germline V gene lookup returns CDR1 SGDLS and CDR2 YYNGEE. The CDR3 DNA reads as TGTGCCAGCGGGGGGGCGGCTAGTCAGCCCCAGCATTTT. Translation: CASGGAASQPQHF. The entire variable domain, with the rest obtained from reference TRBV9 and TRBJ1-5, is as follows: DSGVTQTPKHLITATGQRVTLRCSPRSGDLSVYWYQQSLDQGLQFLIQYYNGEERAKGNILERFSAQQFPDLHSELNLSSLELGDSALYFCASGGAASQPQHFGDGTRLSIL.

This clone was seen a single time. The V gene is TRBV9, the J gene TRBJ2-2; no definite D call. The CDR3 contains 17 residues. Germline V CDR1 and CDR2: SGDLS, YYNGEE. The ends were cut back, 4 bases at V and 7 bases at J, with 23 bases in the middle. CDR3 nucleotide sequence: TGTGCCAGCAGCCCCCTGAGTGGCGGCATACCCGGCGGGGAGCTGTTTTTT. The encoded protein is CASSPLSGGIPGGELFF.

V usage is TRBV28 and J usage is TRBJ2-3, with D perhaps matching TRBD1 (6 bases). V lost 4 bases and J 0 bases, leaving 32 bases between the germline ends. The CDR3 has 22 residues. Germline lookup yields CDR1 MDHEN and CDR2 SYDVKM. The CDR3 sequence is CASSYPSRDTQRTHSSTDTQYF. CDR3 coding DNA: TGTGCCAGCAGTTATCCCTCGAGGGACACCCAAAGGACCCACTCTAGCACAGATACGCAGTATTTT.

This chain uses TRBV19 with TRBJ1-1; no clear D. Trimming shortened V by 7 bases and J by 1 base, and 19 bases separated the two germline ends. CDR3 length: 16 residues. Germline CDR1 and CDR2: LNHDA and SQIVND (reference sequence). The CDR3 sequence is CASTKWGGLGNTEAFF. CDR3 nucleotide sequence: TGTGCCAGTACCAAATGGGGAGGGTTAGGGAACACTGAAGCTTTCTTT.

Only one count was recorded for this clone. The V call is TRBV19, the J call TRBJ1-1; a possible D gene is TRBD1 (5 bases). This CDR3 spans 13 amino acids. Looked up from germline, CDR1 is LNHDA and CDR2 is SQIVND (reference sequence). V was trimmed by 2 bases and J by 4 bases, leaving 8 bases between them. CDR3 nucleotide sequence: TGTGCCAGTAGTATATCTGGGGCCACTGAAGCTTTCTTT. Translation: CASSISGATEAFF.

The chain joins TRBV28 to TRBJ2-7; a weak D match, TRBD2 (6 bases). Germline V CDR1 and CDR2: MDHEN, SYDVKM. The V end lost 2 bases, the J end lost 0 bases, and 8 bases lay between the germline ends. CDR3 length equals 14 residues. The CDR3 loop is CASSLAGPSYEQYF. CDR3 bases: TGTGCCAGCAGTTTAGCGGGACCCTCCTACGAGCAGTACTTC.

This chain joins TRBV9 and TRBJ2-1; the D is unclear. Trimming removed 0 bases from V and 0 bases from J, with 10 bases in between. Germline CDR1 reads SGDLS; CDR2 reads YYNGEE. CDR3 length: 16 amino acids. The CDR3 DNA reads TGTGCCAGCAGCGTAGACGCCTTGCCCTCCTACAATGAGCAGTTCTTC. This codes for CASSVDALPSYNEQFF.

J is TRBJ2-7 and V is TRBV7-9; D tentatively fits TRBD1 or TRBD2 (5 bases each). The germline V gene encodes CDR1 SEHNR and CDR2 FQNEAQ (reference sequence). The CDR3 totals 13 residues. The V end was cut by 5 bases, the J end by 6 bases, with 14 bases between. The CDR3 DNA sequence: TGTGCCAGCAGCAAAGACAGTGGGAGCGAGCAGTACTTC. Protein product: CASSKDSGSEQYF.

This clone was picked up one time. The same CDR3 can be traced to other DNA sequences in this sample. The chain uses TRBV7-6 and TRBJ2-1, with D perhaps matching TRBD1 or TRBD2 (5 bases each). Germline CDR1 reads SGHVS; CDR2 reads FNYEAQ. The V end lost 0 bases, the J end lost 6 bases, and 6 bases lay between the germline ends. There are 13 residues in the CDR3. CDR3 nucleotide sequence: TGTGCCAGCAGCTTAGCGAGGGGCAATGAGCAGTTCTTC. This gives the protein CASSLARGNEQFF.

V gene TRBV13 combines with J gene TRBJ2-7; 10 nucleotides match TRBD2. V dropped 0 bases and J dropped 11; count of bases not matched to a gene: 7. CDR1 PRHDT and CDR2 FYEKMQ come from the germline V gene (reference sequence). The CDR3 consists of 14 residues. CDR3: CASSLGGTSDLEYF. In DNA, the CDR3 is TGTGCCAGCAGCTTAGGGGGGACTAGCGATTTAGAGTACTTC. The entire variable domain, with the rest obtained from reference TRBV13 and TRBJ2-7, is as follows: AAGVIQSPRHLIKEKRETATLKCYPIPRHDTVYWYQQGPGQDPQFLISFYEKMQSDKGSIPDRFSAQQFSDYHSELNMSSLELGDSALYFCASSLGGTSDLEYFGPGTRLTVT.

V and J are TRBV5-6 and TRBJ2-1, with 7 bases fitting TRBD2. Losses at the gene ends were 0 bases for V and 5 bases for J; bases not matched to a gene: 5. The V gene's germline CDR1 is SGHDT and CDR2 YYEEEE. This CDR3 comprises 15 residues. CDR3 nucleotide sequence: TGTGCCAGCAGCTTGGACGGGAGGAGGGACAATGAGCAGTTCTTC. It codes for CASSLDGRRDNEQFF.

The chain joins TRBV10-1 to TRBJ1-4; tentatively, D is TRBD1 (6 bases). Germline V gene sequence: CDR1 WNHNN, CDR2 SYGVQD (reference sequence). The CDR3 is 18 residues long. Trimming stripped 6 bases from V and 4 bases from J, with 24 bases between. The CDR3 DNA sequence: TGCGCCAGCAGCAGAGAAACGAACCCAGGGGAAAGTAATGAAAAACTGTTTTTT. Amino acids: CASSRETNPGESNEKLFF.

This clone was seen only once. The chain employs TRBV7-8 and TRBJ1-2, with TRBD1 matching 9 bases. The germline V gene has CDR1 SGHVS and CDR2 FQNEAQ. J gave up 5 bases and V 3 bases, and 7 bases lay outside the gene matches. This CDR3 comprises 15 residues. Here the CDR3 reads CASSLSGTGSYGYTF. The CDR3 DNA sequence: TGTGCCAGCAGCTTGAGTGGGACAGGGAGTTATGGCTACACCTTC.

V is TRBV14 and J is TRBJ1-2, with unresolved D. The germline CDR1 and CDR2 sequences are SGHDN and FVKESK. V was clipped by 1 base and J by 1 base, with 4 bases between them. CDR3 length: 13 amino acids. CDR3 sequence (DNA): TGTGCCAGCAGCCAAGTCCTTAACTATGGCTACACCTTC. Translated, it gives CASSQVLNYGYTF. The full variable domain, completed using reference TRBV14 and TRBJ1-2, is EAGVTQFPSHSVIEKGQTVTLRCDPISGHDNLYWYRRVMGKEIKFLLHFVKESKQDESGMPNNRFLAERTGGTYSTLKVQPAELEDSGVYFCASSQVLNYGYTFGSGTRLTVV.

This chain joins TRBV29-1 and TRBJ1-2; D gene uncertain. Trimming left V 6 bases short and J 6 bases short, with 14 bases between. Germline CDR1 reads SQVTM; CDR2 reads ANQGSEA. This CDR3 is built from 12 residues. The CDR3 is CSVPARADGYTF. DNA for the CDR3: TGCAGCGTGCCGGCGCGAGCGGATGGCTACACCTTC.